The entry below describes one T cell receptor beta chain. Its antigen remains undetermined. The input lacks base qualities; no much larger clone sits a single base away. The immunoSEQ Assay, a bias-controlled multiplex PCR, was used to amplify TCRbeta CDR3 regions from genomic DNA. Per the original workflow: Within the assay, amplification of reference gene primers was used to estimate how many nucleated cells each sample contained. To quantify the absolute abundance of each unique TCRbeta CDR3 rearrangement, sequence reads were collapsed and filtered. For each sample, productive Simpson clonality was calculated as the square root of Simpson's diversity index across productive rearrangements. The immuneACCESS repertoire file appears here via TCRdb, limited to in-frame rearrangements. These files lack a portion of the clones; in checked studies, under half of the deficit traces to unresolved V genes, and the cause of the others is not known. That table supplies the V and J calls and clone size; D and trimming were determined from the DNA. The sample includes 340,000 or so clones, with 80% to 90% observed a single time. In total, the top ten clones hold around 4.5% of the sample.

Trimming costs V 2 bases and J 16 bases, and their ends lie 12 bases apart. Sequences MNHEY (CDR1) and SVGAGI (CDR2) are obtained from the germline V gene. The CDR3 has 11 amino acids, counting the end cysteine and phenylalanine. The entry retains the CDR3 DNA only, 33 bases that are in frame from base 1. This sample was taken from a study of blood T cell repertoires in COVID-19 (dated by TCRdb to about 2020). Describing the broader study: Samples covering the acute and convalescent phases of COVID-19 were provided by collaborators in the United States, Italy and Spain. The dataset comprised deeply sampled blood TCRbeta repertoires from subjects exposed to, actively infected with, or recovered from COVID-19. The material from the prospective study consisted of cDNA or gDNA derived from T cells, B-cell-depleted T cells, or PBMCs. Nearly every sample came with metadata listing a de-identified subject ID, COVID-19 status, age in years and sex. HLA class I and class II types, where available, came from metadata supplied by the sample provider rather than from assay-based typing. The samples were drawn from the first 160 participants of the ongoing ImmuneRACE study and from 1,254 subjects provided by 6 global collaborators. The repertoires were released in a freely available public database meant as a resource for research on the immune response to SARS-CoV-2. Summary of the overall study and its limitations: The quantity of clinical and demographic metadata differed by source and by participant and was supplied without curation.

In the prospective study, participants were roughly 18 to 95 years old, resided in 24 geographic areas of the United States, and were enrolled through a virtual design. To assign participants to cohorts, the prospective study relied on clinical history that participants themselves reported in a screening survey and a study questionnaire. Each participant in the prospective study had whole blood, serum and a nasopharyngeal or oropharyngeal swab collected by mobile phlebotomists. Prospective study participants could optionally give additional blood draws and questionnaires over an approximately 2-month period. Before DNA extraction, prospective study blood samples were shipped either frozen or at room temperature.

Sequenced sample: PBMCs or T cells enriched from blood (not recorded which). The receptor comes from a woman in her forties with acute COVID-19. The sequence links TRBV6-5 to TRBJ2-1; a weak D assignment points to TRBD1 (5 bases agree). The CDR3 protein: CASSYKQARFF. The bases are TGTGCCAGCAGTTACAAACAGGCGCGATTCTTC.